What follows are 10 T cell receptor beta chains derived from one specimen sequenced in a study of blood T cell repertoires in COVID-19. Libraries were prepared by immunoSEQ multiplex PCR; TCRdb keeps only in-frame clonotypes and omits some of them. This sample has more than 85,000 clones, with around 76% found just once. What was sequenced was peripheral blood. Receptors were obtained from a man of 80 years or more with acute or convalescent COVID-19.

This clone is categorized as medium-sized. In the same sample, other DNA sequences code for this CDR3. The chain couples TRBV6-5 to TRBJ2-7; 8 nucleotides agree with TRBD2. V was clipped by 6 bases and J by 3 bases; unmatched bases: 7. Germline V gene lookup returns CDR1 MNHEY and CDR2 SVGAGI. The CDR3 is made up of 14 amino acids. The CDR3 DNA follows: TGTGCCAGCAGCCCCGGGGGGGGCGGCTACGAGCAGTACTTC. Its translation is CASSPGGGGYEQYF.

This rearrangement joins TRBV27 to TRBJ1-5; D gene ambiguous. Trimming stripped 8 bases from V and 9 bases from J, with 17 bases between. The V gene's germline CDR1 is MNHEY and CDR2 SMNVEV (reference sequence). The CDR3 extends over 13 amino acids. CDR3 sequence: CASRTQPSGPQHF. The CDR3 DNA is TGTGCCAGCCGAACCCAACCCTCGGGGCCCCAGCATTTT.

The sample holds one count of this clone. The gene calls are TRBV7-9 and TRBJ1-5; D is possibly TRBD1 (5 bases). This CDR3 has 17 residues. Germline V gene sequence: CDR1 SEHNR, CDR2 FQNEAQ (reference sequence). V was cut by 4 bases and J by 3 bases, with 19 bases left in between. Written as DNA, the CDR3 is TGTGCCAGCAGCTCTACTGGGGCCCTCCCCACCAATCAGCCCCAGCATTTT. As protein: CASSSTGALPTNQPQHF.

This sequence joins TRBV7-2 and TRBJ1-2; D remains ambiguous. This CDR3 has 16 amino acids. V gave up 5 bases and J gave up 1 base, with 17 bases separating them. CDR1 and CDR2 (germline): SGHTA, FQGNSA. This CDR3 reads CASSLQQILRNYGYTF. The CDR3 DNA sequence: TGTGCCAGCAGCCTCCAACAGATCCTACGTAACTATGGCTACACCTTC.

The chain uses TRBV3-1 (or the pseudogene TRBV3-2) and TRBJ2-4; TRBD2 is a possible D gene (5 bases). CDR3 length equals 13 residues. Germline lookup yields CDR1 LGHDT and CDR2 YNNKEL (reference sequence). V lost 4 bases and J lost 3, with 7 bases in between. This CDR3 reads CASSPGDKNIQYF. CDR3 bases: TGTGCCAGCAGCCCCGGGGACAAAAACATTCAGTACTTC.

Concerning this clone itself: The germline gene is not matched at one end of the junction; a read error may be the cause. CDR3 sequence (DNA): TGTGCCAGCTCACCAAGGGACAGGGTCTCCCACGAGCAGTACTTC. This translates into CASSPRDRVSHEQYF. The chain has TRBV18 and TRBJ2-7; the match to TRBD1 covers 9 bases. Germline CDR1 and CDR2: KGHSH and LQKENI. CDR3 length: 15 amino acids.

This clone was detected once. This sequence joins TRBV18 and TRBJ1-2; TRBD1 matches at 9 bases. V lost 1 base and J lost 3; bases outside the gene matches: 9. Germline CDR1 is KGHSH and CDR2 is LQKENI. This CDR3 contains 17 residues. The CDR3: CASSPQKGQGVHYGYTF. In DNA form, the CDR3 reads TGTGCCAGCTCACCACAGAAGGGACAGGGAGTTCACTATGGCTACACCTTC.

The CDR3 DNA reads TGTGCCAGTAGTATTGGGAGGGGACATCAGCCCCAGCATTTT. As protein: CASSIGRGHQPQHF. This chain uses TRBV19 with TRBJ1-5; possibly TRBD1 for D (5 bases). V lost 3 bases and J 5 bases, leaving 11 bases between the germline ends. CDR1 and CDR2 from the germline V gene are LNHDA and SQIVND (reference sequence). The CDR3 sequence is 14 residues long. Variable domain in full (rest from reference TRBV19 and TRBJ1-5): DGGITQSPKYLFRKEGQNVTLSCEQNLNHDAMYWYRQDPGQGLRLIYYSQIVNDFQKGDIAEGYSVSREKKESFPLTVTSAQKNPTAFYLCASSIGRGHQPQHFGDGTRLSIL.

The rearrangement uses TRBV6-6 and TRBJ2-7, with 14 positions matching TRBD2. Trimming cost V 5 bases and J 5 bases; bases outside gene matches: 5. The CDR3 has 15 residues. The V gene's germline CDR1 is MNHNY and CDR2 SVGAGI (reference sequence). In DNA, the CDR3 is TGTGCCAGCAGTGGGGGACTAGCGGGAGAGGACGAGCAGTACTTC. Translation: CASSGGLAGEDEQYF.

This clone has just a few counts. The V gene is TRBV30, the J gene TRBJ2-5; 7 bases agree with TRBD1. The V segment lost 0 bases and the J segment 2 bases; nucleotides outside the gene matches: 9. This CDR3 has 16 residues. Germline V gene sequence: CDR1 GTSNPN, CDR2 SVGIG (reference sequence). CDR3 sequence: CAWSVRDSKVQETQYF. As DNA, the CDR3 is TGTGCCTGGAGTGTACGGGACAGTAAAGTTCAAGAGACCCAGTACTTC.